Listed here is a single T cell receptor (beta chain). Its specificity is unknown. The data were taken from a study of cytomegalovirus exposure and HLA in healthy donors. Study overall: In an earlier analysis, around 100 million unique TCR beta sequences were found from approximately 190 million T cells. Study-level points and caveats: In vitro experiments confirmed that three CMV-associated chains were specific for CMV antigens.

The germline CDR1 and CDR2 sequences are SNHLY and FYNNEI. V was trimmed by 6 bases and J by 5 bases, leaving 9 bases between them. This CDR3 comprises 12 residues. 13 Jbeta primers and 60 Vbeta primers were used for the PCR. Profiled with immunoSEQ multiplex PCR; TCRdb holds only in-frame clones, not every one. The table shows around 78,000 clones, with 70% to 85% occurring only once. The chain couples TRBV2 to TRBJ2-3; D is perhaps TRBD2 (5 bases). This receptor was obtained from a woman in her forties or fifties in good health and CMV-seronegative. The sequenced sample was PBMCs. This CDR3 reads CASSELEDTQYF. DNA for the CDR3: TGTGCCAGCAGCGAACTAGAAGATACGCAGTATTTT.